These 21 T cell receptor beta chains came from one sample sequenced in a study of CD8 T cells in Susac syndrome. RNA totalling about 0.45 to 1 ug underwent reverse transcription with random hexamers. TCRdb called the immunoSEQ multiplex PCR reads again in MiXCR, with one record for every CDR3 protein. This sample yields 75,000 to 95,000 distinct CDR3 sequences, of which roughly 94% are seen a single time; under 0.5% belongs to the top ten. The sample consisted of CD8+ T cells from PBMCs. These receptors were collected from a human donor with Susac syndrome.

This clonotype was found a few times. The chain joins TRBV4-1 to TRBJ1-2, with 8 bases fitting TRBD1. CDR1 is MGHRA, CDR2 YSYEKL, per germline. V lost 8 bases and J lost 8; bases outside the gene matches: 10. This CDR3 is 13 amino acids long. The CDR3 sequence: CASYGQGLWGYTF. As DNA, the CDR3 is TGCGCCAGCTATGGACAGGGCTTGTGGGGCTACACCTTC.

The rearrangement uses TRBV5-6 and TRBJ2-7; D perhaps matches TRBD2 (6 bases). There are 13 residues in the CDR3. Between the trimmed V and J ends, which lost 2 bases and 5 bases, there was a span of 11 bases. Germline V gives CDR1 SGHDT, CDR2 YYEEEE. CDR3: CASSFGGTNEQYF. CDR3 nucleotides: TGTGCCAGCAGCTTTGGGGGGACGAACGAGCAGTACTTC.

This chain links TRBV5-4 with TRBJ2-3; 10 nucleotides line up with TRBD1. The length of the CDR3 is 15 residues. CDR1 SGHNT and CDR2 YYREEE come from the germline V gene (reference sequence). With V trimmed by 4 bases and J by 4 bases, 6 bases remained unmatched. CDR3 residues: CASSTGQGSADTQYF. DNA for the CDR3: TGTGCCAGCAGCACGGGACAGGGGAGCGCAGATACGCAGTATTTT. Full variable domain (rest looked up from reference TRBV5-4 and TRBJ2-3): ETGVTQSPTHLIKTRGQQVTLRCSSQSGHNTVSWYQQALGQGPQFIFQYYREEENGRGNFPPRFSGLQFPNYSSELNVNALELDDSALYLCASSTGQGSADTQYFGPGTRLTVL.

The genes are TRBV13 and TRBJ2-1, with D perhaps matching TRBD2 (6 bases). Trimming took 1 base from V and 10 from J, leaving 17 bases between them. Germline V gives CDR1 PRHDT, CDR2 FYEKMQ (reference sequence). The CDR3 is made up of 15 amino acids. This chain's CDR3 is CASSLVPHLGGEQFF. The DNA for the CDR3 is TGTGCCAGCAGCTTAGTACCCCATCTCGGAGGGGAGCAGTTCTTC.

The gene calls are TRBV27 and TRBJ2-7; D not resolved. The length of the CDR3 is 15 residues. V was clipped by 5 bases and J by 2 bases, with 16 bases between them. Looked up from germline, CDR1 is MNHEY and CDR2 is SMNVEV (reference sequence). The CDR3 loop reads CASSPYYDTPYEQYF. The CDR3 coding sequence is TGTGCCAGCAGTCCTTACTACGACACGCCCTACGAGCAGTACTTC.

This chain joins TRBV29-1 and TRBJ2-7, with 9 nucleotides matching TRBD1. CDR1 is SQVTM and CDR2 is ANQGSEA in the germline V gene. CDR3 length equals 12 residues. Trimming took 7 bases from V and 7 from J; bases not matched to a gene: 8. The CDR3 region is CSAETGTGEQYF. The CDR3 coding sequence is TGCAGCGCCGAAACCGGGACAGGGGAGCAGTACTTC.

This clonotype appeared once. The gene calls are TRBV20-1 and TRBJ2-7; D ambiguous. V dropped 0 bases and J dropped 0 bases, with 9 bases sitting between them. The CDR3 consists of 14 residues. Germline V CDR1 and CDR2: DFQATT, SNEGSKA (reference sequence). The CDR3 DNA reads as TGCAGTGCTAGAGATATCGACTCCTCCTACGAGCAGTACTTC. Protein product: CSARDIDSSYEQYF.

The V call is TRBV24-1, the J call TRBJ2-3; TRBD2 might be the D (6 bases). Germline CDR1 KGHDR, CDR2 SFDVKD. This CDR3 contains 13 residues. Trimming removed 10 bases at V and 6 bases at J, with 16 bases between. CDR3 sequence reads: CATEGQGSDTQYF. For the CDR3, the DNA is TGTGCCACGGAGGGCCAGGGCTCGGATACGCAGTATTTT.

This sequence joins TRBV6-2 or TRBV6-3 and TRBJ1-1; D is unclear. V lost 6 bases and J 5 bases, leaving 16 bases between the germline ends. Germline V CDR1 and CDR2: MNHEY, SVGEGT. The CDR3 is made up of 14 amino acids. The CDR3 region is CASSDTWGRTEAFF. Written as DNA, the CDR3 is TGTGCCAGCAGCGACACCTGGGGAAGGACTGAAGCTTTCTTT.

The rearrangement joins TRBV19 to TRBJ2-1, with TRBD2 matching 10 bases. CDR1 is LNHDA and CDR2 is SQIVND in the germline V gene (reference sequence). Unmatched junction bases numbered 4, after V lost 8 bases and J lost 6 bases. The CDR3 extends over 13 amino acids. Here the CDR3 DNA reads TGTGCCAGTCGGATAGCGGGAGGCAATGAGCAGTTCTTC. Protein: CASRIAGGNEQFF.

This chain links TRBV7-8 with TRBJ2-7; no firm D call. Trimming pared 4 bases from V and 2 bases from J, leaving 18 bases between. Germline V gene data show CDR1 as SGHVS and CDR2 as FQNEAQ. The length of the CDR3 is 16 residues. CDR3 in DNA: TGTGCCAGCAGCTCTTTATCCGGCGGAGACCCCTACGAGCAGTACTTC. Protein product: CASSSLSGGDPYEQYF.

The gene calls are TRBV20-1 and TRBJ2-1; tentatively, D is TRBD2 (6 bases). CDR1 and CDR2 (germline): DFQATT, SNEGSKA (reference sequence). The germline V and J ends were trimmed by 6 bases and 8 bases, with 17 bases remaining between them. This CDR3 spans 13 amino acids. The CDR3, as DNA: TGCAGTGCGACGGGAGCGGCTTTGGATGAGCAGTTCTTC. Amino acids: CSATGAALDEQFF.

This chain connects TRBV29-1 to TRBJ2-7; TRBD1 might be the D (6 bases). Looked up from germline, CDR1 is SQVTM and CDR2 is ANQGSEA. V was shortened by 4 bases and J by 2 bases, with 12 bases between the two germline ends. This CDR3 has 13 residues. CDR3 sequence: CSVAVGATYEQYF. The DNA of the CDR3 is TGCAGCGTTGCGGTGGGGGCAACCTACGAGCAGTACTTC.

The V and J genes are TRBV7-9 and TRBJ2-7; D not resolved. This CDR3 region has 13 residues. The V and J ends lost 3 bases and 2 bases respectively, with 8 bases between them. CDR1 SEHNR and CDR2 FQNEAQ come from the germline V gene (reference sequence). The CDR3 DNA follows: TGTGCCAGCAGCTTCCCCTCCACCTACGAGCAGTACTTC. Amino acid sequence: CASSFPSTYEQYF.

This sequence joins TRBV7-2 and TRBJ2-7; weak D call: TRBD1 (7 bases). This CDR3 is built from 14 residues. The V end was cut by 5 bases, the J end by 3 bases, with 14 bases between. The germline CDR1 and CDR2 sequences are SGHTA and FQGNSA. CDR3: CASSVGGGIYEQYF. The CDR3 DNA is TGTGCCAGCAGCGTAGGGGGCGGGATCTACGAGCAGTACTTC.

The rearrangement links TRBV7-6 to TRBJ1-2, with a weak D call TRBD1 (5 bases). Trimming cost V 6 bases and J 13 bases, with 18 bases left between them. This CDR3 has 12 residues. Germline CDR1 reads SGHVS; CDR2 reads FNYEAQ. CDR3 protein: CASSPGTARGTF. Written as DNA, the CDR3 is TGTGCCAGCAGTCCAGGGACTGCCCGGGGCACCTTC.

This clonotype was found once. The rearrangement joins TRBV7-9 to TRBJ2-3; D might be TRBD2 (5 bases). The V and J ends lost 8 bases and 8 bases respectively, with 14 bases between them. Germline-derived CDR1 and CDR2 are SEHNR and FQNEAQ (reference sequence). The CDR3 covers 12 residues. CDR3 sequence reads: CASGELVGTQYF. In DNA form, the CDR3 reads TGTGCCAGCGGCGAACTAGTGGGTACGCAGTATTTT.

V usage is TRBV9 and J usage is TRBJ2-1, with a possible D match to TRBD1 (5 bases). Germline loops: CDR1 SGDLS, CDR2 YYNGEE. CDR3 length: 14 residues. Trimming cost V 2 bases and J 5 bases, with 11 bases left between them. CDR3 residues: CASSVWTSDNEQFF. As DNA, the CDR3 is TGTGCCAGCAGCGTCTGGACATCTGACAATGAGCAGTTCTTC.

The chain is built from TRBV9 and TRBJ1-5, with D tentatively TRBD1 (5 bases). CDR3 size: 14 residues. Germline values: CDR1 SGDLS, CDR2 YYNGEE. Deletions cut 3 bases from V and 1 base from J, with 8 bases between. The CDR3: CASSAWDSNQPQHF. CDR3 nucleotide sequence: TGTGCCAGCAGCGCCTGGGACAGCAATCAGCCCCAGCATTTT.

CDR3 in amino acids: CASDDMSETQYF. CDR3 DNA: TGTGCCAGCGACGATATGTCAGAGACCCAGTACTTC. The rearrangement uses TRBV3-1 and TRBJ2-5; D ambiguous. The V gene's germline CDR1 is LGHDT and CDR2 YNNKEL (reference sequence). The CDR3 covers 12 residues. Trimming cost V 8 bases and J 4 bases, with 11 bases left between them.

The chain carries TRBV5-6 and TRBJ2-7, with 7 nucleotides matching TRBD2. This CDR3 has 14 residues. Germline V gene sequence: CDR1 SGHDT, CDR2 YYEEEE. With 2 bases clipped from V and 2 bases from J, the junction kept 4 bases outside the gene matches. In DNA form, the CDR3 reads TGTGCCAGCAGCTTCGGGCTAGCGGCCTACGAGCAGTACTTC. Its translation: CASSFGLAAYEQYF.